The subject of this entry is one TCR beta chain. The sample comes from a study of CD8 T cells in Susac syndrome. An amount of RNA that ranged from roughly 0.45 to 1 ug was reverse transcribed with random hexamers. In TCRdb, the immunoSEQ multiplex PCR reads were re-called with MiXCR into one record per CDR3 protein. The data hold some 200,000 distinct CDR3 sequences, with roughly 96% observed a single time. The receptor was isolated from a human donor with multiple sclerosis. The material sequenced was CD4+ T cells from PBMCs.

The CDR3 sequence is CATEGNNEQFF. In nucleotides, the CDR3 is TGTGCCACCGAGGGGAACAATGAGCAGTTCTTC. The chain carries TRBV24-1 and TRBJ2-1; tentatively, D is TRBD1 or TRBD2 (5 bases each). The germline CDR1 and CDR2 sequences are KGHDR and SFDVKD. This CDR3 comprises 11 residues. The V gene lost 9 bases and the J gene lost 5 bases, with 7 bases spanning the gap.